This T cell receptor beta chain was sequenced during a study of response to subunit inactivated influenza vaccine. This clonotype was counted only a few times. TCRdb called the RT-PCR reads again in MiXCR, with one record for every CDR3 protein. Here the sample spans roughly 500,000 distinct CDR3 sequences, approximately 17% being singletons. Trimming pared 3 bases from V and 9 bases from J, leaving 15 bases between. From germline, CDR1 is SQVTM and CDR2 ANQGSEA. The CDR3 contains 13 residues. The rearrangement links TRBV29-1 to TRBJ2-4; D gene ambiguous. The TCR was taken from a man aged 50 to 75 who received an inactivated influenza vaccine. This sample comprised CD4+ T cells sorted from PBMCs, obtained 23 months after vaccination. The CDR3 DNA is TGCAGCGTTGAGGTGGCGGTTAAAGGCATTCAGTACTTC. Protein product: CSVEVAVKGIQYF.